This TCR beta chain stems from a study of T cells in Graves' hyperthyroidism and ophthalmopathy. These patients, aged 18 to 65, had recently diagnosed hyperthyroidism lasting under 2 months. Based on clinical symptoms, serum thyroxine and TRAb, thyroid ultrasound and orbital computed tomography, diagnoses were reached. The CDR3 covers 15 residues. Trimming stripped 5 bases from V and 0 bases from J, with 13 bases between. Germline loops: CDR1 SGHVS, CDR2 FNYEAQ. This clonotype occurred many times. Amplified TCR beta CDR3 regions derived from RNA transcripts. RT-PCR in the first round (using the HTBI primer set) targeted the TCR CDR3. A single record per CDR3 protein comes from TCRdb applying MiXCR to the multiplex PCR reads. The top ten hold over 30% of the sample, which has about 49,000 distinct CDR3 sequences, approximately 50% seen once.

Material for sequencing was peripheral blood or thyroid tissue (not recorded which). The clonotype originates from a man aged 18 to 29 with Graves' hyperthyroidism. The rearrangement joins TRBV7-6 to TRBJ1-1; tentative D call: TRBD1 (5 bases). DNA for the CDR3: TGTGCCAGCAGCAACACGGGACGGGTGAACACTGAAGCTTTCTTT. Residues: CASSNTGRVNTEAFF. Full variable domain (outside the CDR3, taken from reference TRBV7-6 and TRBJ1-1): GAGVSQSPRYKVTKRGQDVALRCDPISGHVSLYWYRQALGQGPEFLTYFNYEAQQDKSGLPNDRFSAERPEGSISTLTIQRTEQRDSAMYRCASSNTGRVNTEAFFGQGTRLTVV.